This T cell receptor beta chain was observed in a study of cytomegalovirus exposure and HLA in healthy donors. Study-level results: Despite most TCR sequences being rare, some public TCRs occurred in many donors.

Concerning this clone itself: Its antigen is unidentified.

Sequenced by immunoSEQ multiplex PCR; TCRdb stores in-frame clones only, minus some. The top ten hold 1.2% of the sample, which has under 250,000 clones, roughly three quarters seen once. With V trimmed by 2 bases and J by 7 bases, 3 bases remained unmatched. The germline V gene has CDR1 ENHRY and CDR2 SYGVKD. The CDR3 contains 14 residues. The genes are TRBV10-3 and TRBJ1-5; TRBD1 agrees at 9 bases. Material: PBMCs. This receptor was taken from a woman between 25 and 40 years old in good health and CMV-seronegative. CDR3 sequence (DNA): TGTGCCATCAGTGAGACAGGGGGCCGGCAGCCCCAGCATTTT. Amino acids: CAISETGGRQPQHF.